Sequencing of this T cell receptor (beta chain) was carried out in a study of graft-versus-host responses after intestinal transplantation. Study information: Anti-thymocyte globulin induction preceded about three years of tacrolimus and steroid maintenance in all recipients. Points from the study as a whole: Among circulating GvH clones, peak levels were associated with early post-transplant declines in HvG clones. Marrow from the recipient contained GvH clones, some of which had appeared first in ileum or blood. Clonal ratios of graft-versus-host to host-versus-graft in allografts were high for patients exhibiting graft-donor T cell macrochimerism.

Notes on this clone: Its specificity is not known.

Clones were read by immunoSEQ multiplex PCR, and TCRdb kept only the in-frame ones, dropping some. The sample consists of tens of thousands of clones, roughly nine tenths of them appearing once. The receptor was derived from a human donor who received an intestinal transplant. The sample in question was unstimulated CD8+ T cells sorted from spleen or lymph node cells, obtained before intestinal transplant.

CDR3 protein: CASSFGGIRQYF. The CDR3 DNA follows: TGTGCCAGCAGCTTTGGAGGGATTCGGCAGTACTTC. The genes are TRBV7-2 and TRBJ2-7; D might be TRBD2 (6 bases). Trimming removed 3 bases from V and 9 bases from J, with 12 bases in between. CDR1 is SGHTA, CDR2 FQGNSA, per germline. The CDR3 runs 12 residues.